Below are 28 T cell receptor beta chains sequenced from a single sample in a study of early stage breast cancer tumors. TCRdb's copy holds only in-frame clones and misses some; the assay was immunoSEQ multiplex PCR. The table has about 28,000 clones, roughly 55% seen once. Sequences were obtained from breast tumor tissue. The receptors derive from a person aged 45 to 59 with breast cancer.

The chain is built from TRBV7-3 and TRBJ2-5; TRBD2 matches at 8 bases. This CDR3 region has 18 residues. Per germline, CDR1 SGHTA and CDR2 FQGTGA. V was clipped by 3 bases and J by 0 bases; unmatched bases: 12. The CDR3 coding sequence is TGTGCCAGCAGCTTGAGGGGAGCGGGAGTGGGGTACCAAGAGACCCAGTACTTC. Its protein product is CASSLRGAGVGYQETQYF.

V is TRBV4-1 and J is TRBJ2-1, with 10 bases lining up with TRBD1. CDR3 length: 15 amino acids. Per the germline V gene, CDR1 is MGHRA and CDR2 is YSYEKL. The ends lost 4 bases at V and 8 bases at J; junction bases unmatched: 8. The CDR3 DNA reads as TGCGCCAGCAGCCCTGGACAGGGGGAGGGGTATGAGCAGTTCTTC. It codes for CASSPGQGEGYEQFF.

Written as DNA, the CDR3 is TGTGCCTGGAGTGTATATCAGGAGGGCTACACCTTC. Encoded protein: CAWSVYQEGYTF. The chain carries TRBV30 and TRBJ1-2; D is undetermined. The V gene lost 0 bases and the J gene lost 8 bases, with 10 bases spanning the gap. The CDR3 is 12 amino acids. The germline V gene encodes CDR1 GTSNPN and CDR2 SVGIG (reference sequence).

The V and J genes are TRBV19 and TRBJ1-1; D not resolved. Trimming pared 2 bases from V and 5 bases from J, leaving 6 bases between. There are 12 residues in the CDR3. Germline V gene sequence: CDR1 LNHDA, CDR2 SQIVND (reference sequence). The DNA of the CDR3 is TGTGCCAGTAGTATACCCGGGACTGAAGCTTTCTTT. Encoded protein: CASSIPGTEAFF.

The genes are TRBV19 and TRBJ2-3, with 7 bases aligning to TRBD1. Germline V gene sequence: CDR1 LNHDA, CDR2 SQIVND (reference sequence). The CDR3 extends over 15 amino acids. V shed 3 bases and J 2 bases; nucleotides not matched to a gene: 5. The CDR3 DNA reads TGTGCCAGTAGTATTTCCGGGACAGCCACAGATACGCAGTATTTT. It translates to CASSISGTATDTQYF. Using reference TRBV19 and TRBJ2-3 for the parts outside the CDR3, the full variable domain is DGGITQSPKYLFRKEGQNVTLSCEQNLNHDAMYWYRQDPGQGLRLIYYSQIVNDFQKGDIAEGYSVSREKKESFPLTVTSAQKNPTAFYLCASSISGTATDTQYFGPGTRLTVL.

The chain recombines TRBV7-3 with TRBJ2-5; the D is unclear. With 5 bases removed from V and 7 bases from J, the gap between germline ends came to 11 bases. The CDR3 runs to 12 residues. CDR1 is SGHTA, CDR2 FQGTGA, per germline. The CDR3 here is CASSPERGTQYF. CDR3 nucleotides: TGTGCCAGCAGCCCAGAGAGAGGGACCCAGTACTTC.

The rearrangement links TRBV7-8 to TRBJ2-5, with TRBD2 matching over 12 bases. This CDR3 is built from 16 residues. Germline CDR1 SGHVS, CDR2 FQNEAQ. V gave up 5 bases and J gave up 5 bases; unmatched junction bases: 9. The CDR3 sequence is CASSQTSGSPGETQYF. The CDR3 DNA reads as TGTGCCAGCAGCCAGACTAGCGGGAGTCCTGGGGAGACCCAGTACTTC.

The chain links TRBV2 to TRBJ2-1; 12 nucleotides align to TRBD1. The CDR3 sequence is 18 residues long. Unmatched junction bases numbered 12, after V lost 7 bases and J lost 2 bases. CDR1 SNHLY and CDR2 FYNNEI come from the germline V gene. CDR3 bases: TGTGCCAGCAACCCGGGACAGGGGGCTGGGTTTGCCTACAATGAGCAGTTCTTC. Translated: CASNPGQGAGFAYNEQFF.

Comments on this clone: This sample includes further DNA sequences coding for the same CDR3. V and J are TRBV5-1 and TRBJ2-7; the match to TRBD1 covers 7 bases. This CDR3 contains 14 residues. The germline V gene has CDR1 SGHRS and CDR2 YFSETQ. Trimming removed 3 bases from V and 1 base from J; junction bases left unmatched: 4. DNA of the CDR3: TGCGCCAGCAGCTGGACAGGATCGTCCTACGAGCAGTACTTC. Protein: CASSWTGSSYEQYF.

By its share, this clone is medium-sized (0.01 to 0.1%). The chain joins TRBV7-2 to TRBJ2-7; D is ambiguous. This CDR3 contains 15 residues. The germline V and J ends were trimmed by 5 bases and 0 bases, with 14 bases remaining between them. Germline CDR1 is SGHTA and CDR2 is FQGNSA. In nucleotides, the CDR3 is TGTGCCAGCAGCAATGGACCGATGGCCTCCTACGAGCAGTACTTC. Translating it yields CASSNGPMASYEQYF.

The V gene is TRBV5-1, the J gene TRBJ1-2; possibly TRBD1 for D (5 bases). The CDR3 totals 13 residues. V lost 3 bases, J lost 6 bases, and 12 bases lay in between. CDR1 SGHRS and CDR2 YFSETQ come from the germline V gene. CDR3 amino acids: CASSYPGGDGYTF. The CDR3 DNA is TGCGCCAGCAGCTACCCCGGGGGGGATGGCTACACCTTC.

In DNA, the CDR3 is TGTGCCACCAGCAGGGAACTTGACAGCTATCAGCCCCAGCATTTT. Protein sequence: CATSRELDSYQPQHF. This rearrangement joins TRBV15 to TRBJ1-5, with D possibly TRBD1 on 5 matching bases. V gave up 3 bases and J gave up 5 bases, with 14 bases separating them. Germline CDR1 and CDR2: LNHNV and YYDKDF (reference sequence). This CDR3 comprises 15 residues.

This chain links TRBV4-1 with TRBJ2-1, with a tentative D call TRBD2 (5 bases). Germline assignment: CDR1 MGHRA and CDR2 YSYEKL. This CDR3 region has 16 residues. V lost 1 base to trimming and J lost 0 bases, with 10 bases between them. The CDR3 nucleotides are TGCGCCAGCAGCCAAGCAAGCGGTAGCTCCTACAATGAGCAGTTCTTC. This codes for CASSQASGSSYNEQFF.

The chain has TRBV4-1 and TRBJ1-5; D gene uncertain. The V gene's germline CDR1 is MGHRA and CDR2 YSYEKL. V lost 3 bases to trimming and J lost 5 bases, with 14 bases between them. The CDR3 has 15 residues. Written as DNA, the CDR3 is TGCGCCAGCAGCCAGTTGGTGTTTGGGGATCAGCCCCAGCATTTT. This translates into CASSQLVFGDQPQHF.

The chain links TRBV5-1 to TRBJ2-3; 8 nucleotides line up with TRBD1. Germline values: CDR1 SGHRS, CDR2 YFSETQ. V was pared by 0 bases and J by 6 bases, with 3 bases of the junction left unmatched. The CDR3 sequence is 14 residues long. In DNA, the CDR3 is TGCGCCAGCAGCTTGGGATACAGGGGGGATACGCAGTATTTT. Translating it yields CASSLGYRGDTQYF.

The chain combines TRBV19 with TRBJ2-6; possibly TRBD1 or TRBD2 for D (6 bases each). Between the trimmed V and J ends, which lost 1 base and 0 bases, there was a span of 16 bases. CDR1 and CDR2 from the germline V gene are LNHDA and SQIVND (reference sequence). This CDR3 is 19 amino acids long. As DNA, the CDR3 is TGTGCCAGTAGTATAGGGGGGGCGGGGAGCGCCTCTGGGGCCAACGTCCTGACTTTC. Amino acids: CASSIGGAGSASGANVLTF.

The CDR3, as DNA: TGTGCCAGCAGTTACCGTTTGAACACTGAAGCTTTCTTT. The encoded protein is CASSYRLNTEAFF. This sequence joins TRBV6-5 and TRBJ1-1; no firm D call. CDR1 is MNHEY and CDR2 is SVGAGI in the germline V gene. V shed 2 bases and J shed 0 bases, with 4 bases lying between them. CDR3 length: 13 amino acids.

A remark on this clone: Just one base apart from a much larger clone, this may be a read error. V is TRBV25-1 and J is TRBJ2-5; D unclear. The CDR3 is made up of 12 amino acids. CDR1 is MGHDK, CDR2 SYGVNS, per germline. Trimming stripped 1 base from V and 4 bases from J, with 4 bases between. Written as DNA, the CDR3 is TGTGCCAGCAGTGAATTGAGAGAGACCCAGTACTTC. Amino acids: CASSELRETQYF. Filled out from reference TRBV25-1 and TRBJ2-5, the complete variable domain reads EADIYQTPRYLVIGTGKKITLECSQTMGHDKMYWYQQDPGMELHLIHYSYGVNSTEKGDLSSESTVSRIRTEHFPLTLESARPSHTSQYLCASSELRETQYFGPGTRLLVL.

J is TRBJ1-1 and V is TRBV19; D gene unclear. The length of the CDR3 is 14 residues. Trimming took off 7 bases at V and 0 bases at J, with 12 bases between the two ends. CDR1 is LNHDA, CDR2 SQIVND, per germline (reference sequence). CDR3 region: CASTLSFMNTEAFF. CDR3 DNA: TGTGCCAGTACCCTAAGCTTTATGAACACTGAAGCTTTCTTT.

The chain uses TRBV7-8 and TRBJ2-1, with 7 nucleotides matching TRBD2. The CDR3 is made up of 15 amino acids. V shed 3 bases, J shed 2 bases, and the junction held 4 bases outside the gene matches. Germline V gene lookup returns CDR1 SGHVS and CDR2 FQNEAQ. This chain's CDR3 is CASSFTLAAYNEQFF. The CDR3 coding sequence is TGTGCCAGCAGCTTCACCCTAGCGGCCTACAATGAGCAGTTCTTC. The full variable domain, rest sourced from reference TRBV7-8 and TRBJ2-1, is GAGVSQSPRYKVAKRGQDVALRCDPISGHVSLFWYQQALGQGPEFLTYFQNEAQLDKSGLPSDRFFAERPEGSVSTLKIQRTQQEDSAVYLCASSFTLAAYNEQFFGPGTRLTVL.

This clone is medium-sized (0.01 to 0.1%). The V and J genes are TRBV7-2 and TRBJ2-3; TRBD2 aligns across 10 bases. Unmatched junction bases numbered 13, after V lost 5 bases and J lost 5 bases. The CDR3 covers 17 residues. The germline V gene encodes CDR1 SGHTA and CDR2 FQGNSA. The CDR3 here is CASSPPQLAGVVDTQYF. CDR3 nucleotide sequence: TGTGCCAGCAGCCCACCGCAGCTAGCGGGAGTGGTAGATACGCAGTATTTT. The full variable domain, in which reference TRBV7-2 and TRBJ2-3 provide the parts outside the CDR3, is GAGVSQSPSNKVTEKGKDVELRCDPISGHTALYWYRQSLGQGLEFLIYFQGNSAPDKSGLPSDRFSAERTGGSVSTLTIQRTQQEDSAVYLCASSPPQLAGVVDTQYFGPGTRLTVL.

The chain couples TRBV7-9 to TRBJ2-3, with D possibly matching TRBD2 (6 bases). The germline V and J ends were trimmed by 1 base and 7 bases, with 15 bases remaining between them. Per germline, CDR1 SEHNR and CDR2 FQNEAQ (reference sequence). The CDR3 is 15 residues long. The CDR3 region has the DNA TGTGCCAGCAGCTTAGTTCCTAGCGAGTCTAATACGCAGTATTTT. It yields the protein CASSLVPSESNTQYF. Looking up the rest from reference TRBV7-9 and TRBJ2-3 gives the full variable domain: DTGVSQNPRHKITKRGQNVTFRCDPISEHNRLYWYRQTLGQGPEFLTYFQNEAQLEKSRLLSDRFSAERPKGSFSTLEIQRTEQGDSAMYLCASSLVPSESNTQYFGPGTRLTVL.

The genes are TRBV7-2 and TRBJ1-4, with 8 bases matching TRBD1. The CDR3 is made up of 16 amino acids. The ends lost 2 bases at V and 8 bases at J; junction bases unmatched: 10. Germline-derived CDR1 and CDR2 are SGHTA and FQGNSA. CDR3 in amino acids: CASSLLPGGEREKLFF. In DNA, the CDR3 is TGTGCCAGCAGCTTACTGCCAGGGGGCGAAAGAGAAAAACTGTTTTTT.

This clone has more than one count but fewer than ten. The chain employs TRBV27 and TRBJ2-7, with TRBD2 matching over 12 bases. The V gene's germline CDR1 is MNHEY and CDR2 SMNVEV (reference sequence). The trim removed 2 bases at V and 7 bases at J, leaving 6 bases unmatched. The CDR3 loop spans 15 amino acids. For the CDR3, the DNA is TGTGCCAGCAGTTTACGACTAGCGGGAGTGGAGGAGCAGTACTTC. Its protein product is CASSLRLAGVEEQYF.

This clone has only one observation. This chain uses TRBV30 with TRBJ2-7, with D possibly being TRBD2 (6 bases). CDR1 is GTSNPN and CDR2 is SVGIG in the germline V gene (reference sequence). The CDR3 consists of 13 residues. Trimming cost V 4 bases and J 9 bases, with 19 bases left between them. CDR3: CAWNLGTSGVQYF. As DNA, the CDR3 is TGTGCCTGGAACCTCGGGACTTCGGGGGTGCAGTACTTC.

J is TRBJ2-5 and V is TRBV11-2, with 10 positions matching TRBD2. J gave up 8 bases and V 3 bases, and 9 bases lay outside the gene matches. Germline-derived CDR1 and CDR2 are SGHAT and FQNNGV. This CDR3 region has 15 residues. The CDR3 sequence: CASSFLGLAGGTQYF. Here the CDR3 DNA reads TGTGCCAGCAGCTTCCTAGGTTTAGCGGGAGGAACCCAGTACTTC.

This clone was seen only a few times. The chain employs TRBV5-5 and TRBJ2-1; TRBD2 is a possible D gene (6 bases). In germline, CDR1 is SGHKS, CDR2 YYEKEE (reference sequence). The V end was cut by 1 base, the J end by 2 bases, with 7 bases between. The CDR3 totals 14 residues. The CDR3 nucleotides are TGTGCCAGCAGCTTGATAGCGGCCTACAATGAGCAGTTCTTC. This gives the protein CASSLIAAYNEQFF.

The chain combines TRBV7-2 with TRBJ2-1; 15 positions agree with TRBD2. The CDR3 has 15 amino acids. Germline values: CDR1 SGHTA, CDR2 FQGNSA. The J segment lost 8 bases and the V segment lost 3 bases, leaving 2 bases of the junction unmatched. For the CDR3, the DNA is TGTGCCAGCAGCTTGGGACTAGCGGGAGGCGATGAGCAGTTCTTC. It is translated as CASSLGLAGGDEQFF.